Listed below are T cell receptor beta chains from one sample, sequenced in a study of human T cells and chemical hapten exposure. TCRdb ran MiXCR on the RACE reads and lists one entry per CDR3 protein. The table shows roughly 380,000 distinct CDR3 sequences, with more than 4.5% occurring only once. The material was whole blood, obtained in connection with sensitization to the hapten diphenylcyclopropenone (DPC). These receptors were taken from a woman in her 50s with alopecia areata. Some clones in this sample may be carry-over from other donors' samples. The CDR3 runs from the conserved cysteine through the conserved F or W. Each record gives: V gene, clone size, J gene, D gene, CDR3 protein, CDR3 DNA. The D gene is left open where the match is weak. Clone size is stated in some rows and not others, as once, few, many or a class when expanded.

>TRBV7-2|.|TRBJ2-3|TRBD1
CASSTTGTGPDTQYF
TGTGCCAGCAGCACCACCGGGACAGGACCAGATACGCAGTATTTT
>TRBV7-2|many|TRBJ2-6|.
CATGVGALAGANVLTF
TGTGCCACGGGCGTAGGGGCGCTTGCGGGGGCCAACGTCCTGACTTTC
>TRBV6-6|many|TRBJ1-6|.
CASTKTEYNSPLHF
TGTGCCAGCACCAAGACAGAATATAATTCACCCCTCCACTTT
>TRBV30|.|TRBJ2-3|TRBD2
CAWSSTTSGGITDTQYF
TGTGCCTGGAGCTCAACTACTAGCGGGGGTATCACAGATACGCAGTATTTT
>TRBV28|many|TRBJ2-1|.
CASSPSQGMGNEQFF
TGTGCCAGCAGCCCTTCACAGGGAATGGGAAATGAGCAGTTCTTC
>TRBV29-1|many|TRBJ2-3|.
CSVSRDPTDTQYF
TGCAGCGTTTCCCGGGATCCCACAGATACGCAGTATTTT
>TRBV2|.|TRBJ1-1|.
CASSEAQGTEAFF
TGTGCCAGCAGTGAAGCCCAGGGTACTGAAGCTTTCTTT
>TRBV7-2|few|TRBJ1-4|.
CASSRAHIEVGFEKLFF
TGTGCCAGCAGCCGTGCGCACATCGAAGTGGGATTCGAAAAACTGTTTTTT
>TRBV29-1|many|TRBJ2-1|.
CSVVGSRSVNEQFF
TGCAGCGTTGTTGGGAGTAGGTCGGTCAATGAGCAGTTCTTC
>TRBV4-3|many|TRBJ2-5|.
CASSQDWGDNSLQETQYF
TGCGCCAGCAGCCAAGATTGGGGGGACAATTCCCTACAAGAGACCCAGTACTTC
>TRBV29-1|many|TRBJ2-7|TRBD1
CSVEDRDSYEQYF
TGCAGCGTTGAAGATCGGGACAGCTACGAGCAGTACTTC
>TRBV5-1|.|TRBJ1-3|.
CASSRWTRDSGNTIYF
TGCGCCAGCAGCCGCTGGACACGGGACTCTGGAAACACCATATATTTT
>TRBV3-1|.|TRBJ2-4|.
CASSQAGLRAKNIQYF
TGTGCCAGCAGCCAAGCGGGGCTTCGGGCCAAAAACATTCAGTACTTC
>TRBV6-5|many|TRBJ2-5|.
CASSYSGSQETQYF
TGTGCCAGCAGTTACTCGGGTTCCCAAGAGACCCAGTACTTC
>TRBV12-3/TRBV12-4|few|TRBJ1-5|TRBD1
CASAHPGQGANQPQHF
TGTGCCAGCGCCCATCCGGGACAGGGGGCTAATCAGCCCCAGCATTTT
>TRBV2|.|TRBJ2-5|.
CASSESAETQYF
TGTGCCAGCAGTGAGTCTGCAGAGACCCAGTACTTC
>TRBV14|many|TRBJ1-6|TRBD1
CASSQRAGTGVSPLHF
TGTGCCAGCAGCCAAAGGGCGGGGACAGGGGTTTCACCCCTCCACTTT
>TRBV2|many|TRBJ2-5|.
CASRTDPSLQETQYF
TGTGCCAGCCGGACGGACCCTTCCCTCCAAGAGACCCAGTACTTC
>TRBV28|many|TRBJ2-2|.
CASSLPGSGTGELFF
TGTGCCAGCAGTCTCCCGGGGTCGGGCACCGGGGAGCTGTTTTTT
>TRBV28|many|TRBJ2-7|.
CASTPSPYEQYF
TGTGCCAGCACCCCCAGCCCCTACGAGCAGTACTTC
>TRBV15|.|TRBJ2-7|.
CATSRDRASYEQYF
TGTGCCACCAGCAGAGACAGGGCCTCTTACGAGCAGTACTTC
>TRBV5-1|many|TRBJ1-1|.
CASSQGGEAFF
TGCGCCAGCTCTCAGGGAGGTGAAGCTTTCTTT
>TRBV2|few|TRBJ1-5|.
CASRKDSNQPQHF
TGTGCCAGCAGAAAGGATAGCAATCAGCCCCAGCATTTT
>TRBV2|many|TRBJ2-3|.
CASRAGRTTDTQYF
TGTGCCAGCAGGGCGGGGAGAACCACAGATACGCAGTATTTT
>TRBV4-2|many|TRBJ2-5|TRBD2
CASSQGSLAGGETQYF
TGTGCCAGCAGCCAAGGGAGTCTAGCGGGAGGTGAGACCCAGTACTTC
>TRBV12-3/TRBV12-4|.|TRBJ2-7|.
CASSRLVFEQYF
TGTGCCAGCAGTCGACTAGTCTTCGAGCAGTACTTC
>TRBV6-2/TRBV6-3|few|TRBJ1-2|TRBD1
CASSAYVTGVKTYGYTF
TGTGCCAGCAGTGCCTACGTGACAGGGGTTAAGACCTATGGCTACACCTTC
>TRBV11-2|.|TRBJ1-5|.
CASSSRDKHF
TGTGCCAGCAGCTCCCGGGACAAACATTTT
>TRBV20-1|.|TRBJ1-1|.
CSALTPQGMNTEAFF
TGCAGTGCCCTAACCCCCCAGGGGATGAACACTGAAGCTTTCTTT
>TRBV7-3|few|TRBJ2-2|TRBD2
CASSLRAGVNTGELFF
TGTGCCAGCAGCTTAAGAGCGGGGGTGAACACCGGGGAGCTGTTTTTT
>TRBV14|many|TRBJ1-4|TRBD1
CASSQAGTGMEKLFF
TGTGCCAGCAGCCAAGCTGGGACAGGGATGGAAAAACTGTTTTTT
>TRBV28|few|TRBJ1-4|TRBD1
CASRVLWVGQGRANEKLFF
TGTGCCAGCAGGGTACTTTGGGTGGGACAGGGAAGGGCTAATGAAAAACTGTTTTTT
>TRBV3-1|few|TRBJ2-7|.
CASSQGGLGYEQYF
TGTGCCAGCAGCCAAGGGGGCTTGGGGTACGAGCAGTACTTC
>TRBV10-2|many|TRBJ2-7|TRBD2
CASRSSGRAHAYEQYF
TGCGCCAGCAGGTCGAGCGGGAGGGCTCATGCCTACGAGCAGTACTTC
>TRBV11-2|many|TRBJ2-1|TRBD1
CASSLETGGIDEQFF
TGTGCCAGCAGCTTAGAAACAGGGGGCATCGATGAGCAGTTCTTC
>TRBV12-3/TRBV12-4|few|TRBJ1-5|.
CASSSEPGGRPQHF
TGTGCCAGCAGTTCCGAGCCCGGCGGGCGGCCCCAGCATTTT
>TRBV18|.|TRBJ2-1|.
CASSRPGSLAGYNEQFF
TGTGCCAGCTCCCGACCGGGGAGTCTAGCAGGTTACAATGAGCAGTTCTTC
>TRBV12-3/TRBV12-4|few|TRBJ1-1|.
CASSLGSRAFF
TGTGCCAGCAGTTTAGGGTCTCGGGCTTTCTTT
>TRBV29-1|.|TRBJ2-1|.
CSVDVLLSQSEQFF
TGCAGCGTTGATGTGTTACTTTCCCAAAGTGAGCAGTTCTTC